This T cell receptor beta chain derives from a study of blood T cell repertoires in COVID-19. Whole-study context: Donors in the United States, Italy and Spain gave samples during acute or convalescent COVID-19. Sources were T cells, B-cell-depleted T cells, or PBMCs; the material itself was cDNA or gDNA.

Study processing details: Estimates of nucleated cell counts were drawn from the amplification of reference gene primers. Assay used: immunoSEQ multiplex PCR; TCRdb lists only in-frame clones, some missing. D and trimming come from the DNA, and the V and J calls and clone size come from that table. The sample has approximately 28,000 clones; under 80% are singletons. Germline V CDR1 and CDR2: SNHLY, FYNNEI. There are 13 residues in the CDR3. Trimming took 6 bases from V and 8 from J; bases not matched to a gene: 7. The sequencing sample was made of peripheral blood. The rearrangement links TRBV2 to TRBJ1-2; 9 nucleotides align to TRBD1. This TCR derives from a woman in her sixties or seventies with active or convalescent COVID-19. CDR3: CASSGTGMQGYTF. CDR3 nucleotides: TGTGCCAGCAGCGGGACAGGGATGCAAGGCTACACCTTC.